One T cell receptor (beta chain) is described in this entry. Germline V gene lookup returns CDR1 SNHLY and CDR2 FYNNEI. V was shortened by 7 bases and J by 3 bases, with 16 bases between the two germline ends. This CDR3 spans 14 amino acids. Sequencing targeted TCR beta in blood CD8+ and CD4+ T cells. The RNA input was roughly 0.45 to 1 ug, and it was reverse transcribed with random hexamers. By means of immunoSEQ multiplex PCR, TCR beta CDR3 spanning 54 Vbeta and 13 Jbeta underwent amplification. TCRdb redid the calling of the immunoSEQ multiplex PCR reads with MiXCR, one entry per CDR3 protein. The sample lists approximately 180,000 distinct CDR3 sequences; 91% were seen once. The entry originates in a study of CD8 T cells in Susac syndrome. Study context: Among the sequenced Susac syndrome patients, roughly six had active disease while 8 or 9 were in remission.

The sequencing input was CD4+ T cells from PBMCs. The sequence derives from a human donor with Susac syndrome. The J gene is TRBJ2-7, the V gene TRBV2, with TRBD1 as a possible D gene (5 bases). CDR3 in amino acids: CASNYRTENYEQYF. CDR3 in DNA: TGTGCCAGCAACTACAGGACGGAAAACTACGAGCAGTACTTC.